In this sample, the clone carrying this T cell receptor beta chain turned up many times. Its specificity is not known. A second roughly 6 to 11 cycle PCR used barcoded and J-beta primers. TCRdb re-called the 5' RACE reads with MiXCR, one entry per CDR3 protein. The sample lists about 670,000 distinct CDR3 sequences; around 41% were seen once. These data originate in a study of blood T cells in healthy people across ages. Study results and limitations: With age, beta diversity per million T cells declined roughly linearly, significantly by approximately 41.

This CDR3 has 8 residues. CDR1 is SQVTM, CDR2 ANQGSEA, per germline. V was trimmed by 3 bases and J by 10 bases, leaving 3 bases between them. This chain uses TRBV29-1 with TRBJ1-2; D gene ambiguous. Sample: blood. The source of this sequence is a man older than 75 in good health. CDR3 bases: TGCAGCGTTGATTCCTACACCTTC. This gives the protein CSVDSYTF.